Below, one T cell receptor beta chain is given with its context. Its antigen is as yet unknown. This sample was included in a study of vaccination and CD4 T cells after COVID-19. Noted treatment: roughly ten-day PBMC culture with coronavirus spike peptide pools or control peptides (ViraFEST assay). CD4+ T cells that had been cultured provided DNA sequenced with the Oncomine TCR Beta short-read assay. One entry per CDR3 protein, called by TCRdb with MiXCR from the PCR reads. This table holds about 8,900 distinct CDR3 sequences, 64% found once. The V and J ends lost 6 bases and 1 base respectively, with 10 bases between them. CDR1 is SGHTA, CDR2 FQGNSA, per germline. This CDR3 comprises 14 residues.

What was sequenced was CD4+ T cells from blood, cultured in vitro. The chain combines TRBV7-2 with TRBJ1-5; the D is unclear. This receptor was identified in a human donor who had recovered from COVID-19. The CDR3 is CASRVGGSNQPQHF. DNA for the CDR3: TGTGCCAGCAGGGTTGGAGGGAGCAATCAGCCCCAGCATTTT.